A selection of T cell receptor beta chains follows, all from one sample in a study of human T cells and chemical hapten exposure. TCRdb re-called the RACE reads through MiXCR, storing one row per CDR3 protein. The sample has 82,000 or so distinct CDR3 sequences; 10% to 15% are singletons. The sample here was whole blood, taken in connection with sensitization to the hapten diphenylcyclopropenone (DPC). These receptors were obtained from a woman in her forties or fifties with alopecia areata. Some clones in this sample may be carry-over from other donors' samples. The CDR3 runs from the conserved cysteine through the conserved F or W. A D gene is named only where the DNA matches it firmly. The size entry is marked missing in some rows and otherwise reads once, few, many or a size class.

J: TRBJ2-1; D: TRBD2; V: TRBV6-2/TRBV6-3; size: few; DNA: TGTGCCAGCAGTTACACGGGAGGGCCGGTCAATGAGCAGTTCTTC; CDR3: CASSYTGGPVNEQFF
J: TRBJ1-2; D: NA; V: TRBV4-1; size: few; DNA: TGCGCCAGCAGCCAAGTGGACCGCAGAACCTCTCCCTATGGCTACACCTTC; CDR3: CASSQVDRRTSPYGYTF
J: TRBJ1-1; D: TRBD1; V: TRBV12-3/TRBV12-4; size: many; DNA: TGTGCCAGCAGGGAGAGACAGGGTGGTGGCACTGAAGCTTTCTTT; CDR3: CASRERQGGGTEAFF
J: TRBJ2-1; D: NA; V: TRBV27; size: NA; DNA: TGTGCCAGCAGTATCGAACGGGGGCCCTACAATGAGCAGTTCTTC; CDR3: CASSIERGPYNEQFF
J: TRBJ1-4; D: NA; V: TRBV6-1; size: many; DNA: TGTGCCAGCAACCTGGACAGCCGGGAGAATGAAAAACTGTTTTTT; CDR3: CASNLDSRENEKLFF
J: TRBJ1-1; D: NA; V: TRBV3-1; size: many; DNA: TGTGCCAGCAGCCAAGAGTATGGGGATGCGAACACTGAAGCTTTCTTT; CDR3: CASSQEYGDANTEAFF
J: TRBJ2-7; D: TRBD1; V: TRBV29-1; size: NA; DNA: TGCAGCGTGGGACAGAACTACGAGCAGTACTTC; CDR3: CSVGQNYEQYF
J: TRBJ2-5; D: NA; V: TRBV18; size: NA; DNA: TGTGCCAGCTCACCTTCCCCCGATGAGACCCAGTACTTC; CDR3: CASSPSPDETQYF
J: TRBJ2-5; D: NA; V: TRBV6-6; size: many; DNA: TGTGCCAGCAGTTACACGGCGAGGGAGACCCAGTACTTC; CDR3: CASSYTARETQYF
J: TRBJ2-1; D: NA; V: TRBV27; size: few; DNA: TGTGCCAGCACCCGTGGGAGTGGATTCTACAATGAGCAGTTCTTC; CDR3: CASTRGSGFYNEQFF
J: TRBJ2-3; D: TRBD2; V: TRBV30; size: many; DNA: TGTGCCTGGAGTGTATTCCTAGCGGGAGGGACAGATACGCAGTATTTT; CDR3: CAWSVFLAGGTDTQYF
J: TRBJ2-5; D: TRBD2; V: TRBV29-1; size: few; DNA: TGCAGCGCCGGGGGGGAGACCCAGTACTTC; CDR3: CSAGGETQYF
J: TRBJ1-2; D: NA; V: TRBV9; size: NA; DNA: TGTGCCAGCAGCTCCAGGACAGCACAGTATGGCTACACCTTC; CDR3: CASSSRTAQYGYTF
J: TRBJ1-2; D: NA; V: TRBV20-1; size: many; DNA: TGCAGTGCTAGTGAAAGACGGGACACCACCTATGGCTACACCTTC; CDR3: CSASERRDTTYGYTF
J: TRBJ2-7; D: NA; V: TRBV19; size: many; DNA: TGTGCCAGTAGCCCCACCGGGGGTTCCTACGAGCAGTACTTC; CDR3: CASSPTGGSYEQYF
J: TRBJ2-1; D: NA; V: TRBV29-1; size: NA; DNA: TGCAGCGTAGCCTTCACCTACAATGAGCAGTTCTTC; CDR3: CSVAFTYNEQFF
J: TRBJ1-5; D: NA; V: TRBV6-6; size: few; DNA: TGTGCCAGCTGGCAGACCAATAGCAATCAGCCCCAGCATTTT; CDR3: CASWQTNSNQPQHF
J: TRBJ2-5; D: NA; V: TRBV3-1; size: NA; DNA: TGTGCCAGCAGCCGGGGACTGAAAGAGACCCAGTACTTC; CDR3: CASSRGLKETQYF
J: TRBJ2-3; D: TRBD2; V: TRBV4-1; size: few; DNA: TGCGCCAGCAGCCGGCGGGAGGCCACAGATACGCAGTATTTT; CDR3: CASSRREATDTQYF
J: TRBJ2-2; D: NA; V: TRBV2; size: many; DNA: TGTGCCAGCAGTGACGTGGGGGCGAACACCGGGGAGCTGTTTTTT; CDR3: CASSDVGANTGELFF
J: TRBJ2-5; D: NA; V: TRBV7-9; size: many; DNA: TGTGCCAGCAGCTTCGGAGGACTCCAAGAGACCCAGTACTTC; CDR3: CASSFGGLQETQYF
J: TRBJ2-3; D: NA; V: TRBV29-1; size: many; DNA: TGCAGCGTCCAGGAATCGGGCGCAGATACGCAGTATTTT; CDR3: CSVQESGADTQYF
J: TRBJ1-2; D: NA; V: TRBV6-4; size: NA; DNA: TGTGCCAGCTGTGGACGGCTCAACCCCTTC; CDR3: CASCGRLNPF
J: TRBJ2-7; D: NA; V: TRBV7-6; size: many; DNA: TGTGCCAGCAGCTTAGCGCCGACAGGTACTTCCTACGAGCAGTACTTC; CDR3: CASSLAPTGTSYEQYF
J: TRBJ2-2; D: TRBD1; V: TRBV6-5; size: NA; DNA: TGTGCCAGTCATACAGGGGGCACCGGGGAGCTGTTTTTT; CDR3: CASHTGGTGELFF
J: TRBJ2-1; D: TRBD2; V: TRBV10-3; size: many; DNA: TGTGCCATCAGTGCCCCCTCCGGGACTAGCGCCTACAATGAGCAGTTCTTC; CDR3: CAISAPSGTSAYNEQFF
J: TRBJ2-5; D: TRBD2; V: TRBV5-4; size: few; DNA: TGTGCCAGCAGCAGGGAGACTAGCCTAAGAGAGACCCAGTACTTC; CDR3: CASSRETSLRETQYF
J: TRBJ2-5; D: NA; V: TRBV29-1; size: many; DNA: TGCAGCGTTGATGTGAAGGGCGGGACCCAGTACTTC; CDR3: CSVDVKGGTQYF
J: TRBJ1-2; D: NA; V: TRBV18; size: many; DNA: TGTGCCAGCTCACCACCGTACAGGGTTGGCTATGGCTACACCTTC; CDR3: CASSPPYRVGYGYTF
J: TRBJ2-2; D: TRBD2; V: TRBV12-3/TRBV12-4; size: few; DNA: TGTGCCAGCACCCTAGCGGGAGGGCCCACCGGGGAGCTGTTTTTT; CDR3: CASTLAGGPTGELFF
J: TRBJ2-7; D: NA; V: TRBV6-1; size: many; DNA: TGTGCCAGCAGTGGTGGGTTCCAATTCTACGAGCAGTACTTC; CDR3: CASSGGFQFYEQYF
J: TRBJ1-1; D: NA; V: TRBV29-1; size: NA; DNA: TGCAGCGTTGAAAGCGGAGGCAGCACTGAAGCTTTCTTT; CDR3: CSVESGGSTEAFF
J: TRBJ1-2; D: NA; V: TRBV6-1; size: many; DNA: TGTGCCAGCAGTAACAGAAGCCCTTATGGCTACACCTTC; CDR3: CASSNRSPYGYTF
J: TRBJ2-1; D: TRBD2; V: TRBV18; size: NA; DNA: TGTGCCAGCTCACCTCCGACGGGTAGCGGGAGTTCCTACAATGAGCAGTTCTTC; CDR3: CASSPPTGSGSSYNEQFF
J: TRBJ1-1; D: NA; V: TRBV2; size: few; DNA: TGTGCCAGCAGTGCGGGAGGAAACACTGAAGCTTTCTTT; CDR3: CASSAGGNTEAFF
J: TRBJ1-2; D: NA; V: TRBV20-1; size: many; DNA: TGCAGTGCTAGGGATCGGGATAGTAACTATGGCTACACCTTC; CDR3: CSARDRDSNYGYTF
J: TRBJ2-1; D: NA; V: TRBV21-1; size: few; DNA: TGTGCCAGCAGCAACGGGGGGTCGGAGACTAGCAGGAGGAATGAGCAGTTCTTC; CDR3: CASSNGGSETSRRNEQFF
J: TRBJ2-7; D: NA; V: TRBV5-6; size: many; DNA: TGTGCCAGCAGCTTCCACCCCGTCGGGGGGCGCGTCTCCCACGAGCAGTACTTC; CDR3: CASSFHPVGGRVSHEQYF
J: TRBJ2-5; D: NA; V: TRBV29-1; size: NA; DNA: TGCAGCGTTGCCGTTGCGGGGGCCCAAGAGACCCAGTACTTC; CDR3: CSVAVAGAQETQYF
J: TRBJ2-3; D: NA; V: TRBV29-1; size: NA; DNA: TGCAGCGTTGGAGAAACAGATACGCAGTATTTT; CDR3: CSVGETDTQYF
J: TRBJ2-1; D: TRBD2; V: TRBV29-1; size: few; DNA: TGCAGCGTTAGGCTAGCGGGAGTAGACAATGAGCAGTTCTTC; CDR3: CSVRLAGVDNEQFF
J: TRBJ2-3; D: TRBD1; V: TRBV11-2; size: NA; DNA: TGTGCCAGCAGTCTGGACAGGGGGTTAGATACGCAGTATTTT; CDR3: CASSLDRGLDTQYF
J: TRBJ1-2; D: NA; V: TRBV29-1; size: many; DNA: TGCAGCGCCGCAGGGGCTCGTGAAGGCTACACCTTC; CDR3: CSAAGAREGYTF
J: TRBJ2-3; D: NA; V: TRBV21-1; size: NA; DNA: TGTGCCAGCAGCAAAGCGCAGGGTAGCGGGAGTTGGACAGATACGCAGTATTTT; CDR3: CASSKAQGSGSWTDTQYF